This TCR beta chain derives from a study of cytomegalovirus exposure and HLA in healthy donors. Concerning this clone: Its specificity is not known.

General study points: The classifier reportedly diagnosed cytomegalovirus status with high sensitivity and specificity. Among TCR beta chains, those listed as cytomegalovirus-associated numbered under 200. Specificity of three CMV-associated chains for CMV antigens was verified in vitro.

Some clones are missing from TCRdb's copy, which holds only in-frame ones; the method was immunoSEQ multiplex PCR. The table shows about 240,000 clones, with approximately 83% occurring only once. Separate from the approximately 720-subject first cohort, the approximately 120-subject validation cohort was the one that the donors belonged to. The TCR sequence derives from a woman aged 25 to 39 in good health and CMV-seropositive. Sequences were obtained from PBMCs.

The CDR3 here is CASKEGINNEQFF. The CDR3 nucleotides read TGTGCCAGCAAGGAGGGAATAAACAATGAGCAGTTCTTC. The chain combines TRBV28 with TRBJ2-1; D perhaps matches TRBD2 (6 bases). Germline assignment: CDR1 MDHEN and CDR2 SYDVKM. The CDR3 runs 13 residues. The ends were cut back, 7 bases at V and 5 bases at J, with 12 bases in the middle.